A few counts support the clone carrying this T cell receptor (beta chain). Its antigen is still unknown. Germline V gives CDR1 SQVTM, CDR2 ANQGSEA. This CDR3 is 13 amino acids long. With 6 bases removed from V and 2 bases from J, the gap between germline ends came to 10 bases. This entry belongs to a study of cytotoxic CD8 clonotypes in ibrutinib-treated CLL. The study, taken as a whole, reports: Stable or contracted on treatment, public clonotypes were also uncommon.

Some clones are missing from TCRdb's copy, which holds only in-frame ones; the method was immunoSEQ multiplex PCR. This table has fewer than 400,000 clones, approximately 67% appearing once. The specimen comprised PBMCs, sampled after 36 months of ibrutinib treatment. The chain has TRBV29-1 and TRBJ2-2; the D is unclear. The receptor comes from a human donor with chronic lymphocytic leukemia. The CDR3 loop reads CSVAPVNTGELFF. CDR3 DNA sequence: TGCAGCGTAGCTCCCGTAAACACCGGGGAGCTGTTTTTT.